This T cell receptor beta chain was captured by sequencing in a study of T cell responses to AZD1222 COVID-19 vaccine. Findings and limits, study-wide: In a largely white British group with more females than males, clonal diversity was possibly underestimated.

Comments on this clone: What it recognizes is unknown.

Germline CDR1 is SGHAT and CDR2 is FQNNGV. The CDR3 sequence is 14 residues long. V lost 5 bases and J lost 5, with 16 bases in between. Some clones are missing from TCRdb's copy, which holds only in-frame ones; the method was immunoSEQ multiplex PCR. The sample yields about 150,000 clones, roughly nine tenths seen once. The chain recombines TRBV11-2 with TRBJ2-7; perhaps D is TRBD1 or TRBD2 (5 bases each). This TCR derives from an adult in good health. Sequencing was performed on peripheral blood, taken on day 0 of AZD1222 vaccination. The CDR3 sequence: CASSRGPMLDEQYF. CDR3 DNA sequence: TGTGCCAGCAGCCGGGGCCCCATGCTTGACGAGCAGTACTTC.